The clone carrying this T cell receptor beta chain occurred a few times. This sample was taken from a study of blood T cell repertoires in COVID-19. Clones were sequenced by immunoSEQ multiplex PCR, and TCRdb holds only the in-frame ones, with some missing. The data show about 150,000 clones, with about 76% seen just once and roughly 5.1% held by the top ten. With V trimmed by 0 bases and J by 8 bases, 6 bases remained unmatched. The CDR3 sequence is 14 residues long. Germline V CDR1 and CDR2: SGHNT, YYREEE (reference sequence). The sequence was obtained from a woman in her 70s with COVID-19, enrolled during active disease. The sequencing sample was made of peripheral blood. The gene calls are TRBV5-4 and TRBJ1-2; TRBD1 matches 8 bases. CDR3 loop: CASSLDRGLWGYTF. The CDR3 DNA reads as TGTGCCAGCAGCTTGGACAGGGGGTTGTGGGGCTACACCTTC.